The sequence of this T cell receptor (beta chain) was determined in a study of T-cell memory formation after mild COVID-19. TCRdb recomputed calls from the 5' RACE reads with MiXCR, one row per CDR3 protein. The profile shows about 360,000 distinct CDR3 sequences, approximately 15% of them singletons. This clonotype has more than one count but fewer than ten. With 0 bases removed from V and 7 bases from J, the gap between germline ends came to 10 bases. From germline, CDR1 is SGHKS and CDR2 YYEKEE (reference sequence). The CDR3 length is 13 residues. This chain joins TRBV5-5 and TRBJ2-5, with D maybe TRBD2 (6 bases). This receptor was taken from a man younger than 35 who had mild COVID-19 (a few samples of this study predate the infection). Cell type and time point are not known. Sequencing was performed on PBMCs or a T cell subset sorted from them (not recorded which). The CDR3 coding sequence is TGTGCCAGCAGCTTGGCAGTCGGGGGGACCCAGTACTTC. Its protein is CASSLAVGGTQYF.